This entry lists 5 T cell receptor beta chains sequenced from one sample in a study of Ad26.COV2.S vaccination and SARS-CoV-2 variants. Regarding treatment: about 20 received Ad26.COV2.S at low or high dose, single or two shots; roughly 5 received placebo; per-sample allocation not given. Vaccine and placebo recipients were sampled on day 63 after the first injection. TCRdb keeps only in-frame clones here, not all; method: immunoSEQ multiplex PCR. The sample includes around 500,000 clones, 70% to 90% of them seen just once. Sequences were derived from peripheral blood, sampled in a trial of Ad26.COV2.S vaccine versus placebo. The origin of the receptors is a person aged 18 to 65 who received the Ad26.COV2.S COVID-19 vaccine or a placebo.

The chain has TRBV11-3 and TRBJ2-3; possibly TRBD2 for D (5 bases). The CDR3 is made up of 15 amino acids. The germline CDR1 and CDR2 sequences are SGHNT and YENEEA. The germline V and J ends were trimmed by 4 bases and 7 bases, with 18 bases remaining between them. CDR3 residues: CASSSGGGSDYTQYF. In nucleotides, the CDR3 is TGTGCCAGCAGCTCAGGCGGCGGGTCAGATTATACGCAGTATTTT.

A few counts support this clone. This sample also contains other DNA sequences that code for the same CDR3. V usage is TRBV3-1 (or the pseudogene TRBV3-2) and J usage is TRBJ2-7, with a weak D call TRBD1 (6 bases). With 1 base removed from V and 1 base from J, the gap between germline ends came to 11 bases. Germline CDR1 LGHDT, CDR2 YNNKEL (reference sequence). CDR3 size: 15 residues. The CDR3 DNA follows: TGTGCCAGCAGCCAAGGTGGAACAGGGTCCTACGAGCAGTACTTC. Its protein product is CASSQGGTGSYEQYF.

This chain connects TRBV18 to TRBJ2-5; D is perhaps TRBD2 (5 bases). Trimming left V 6 bases short and J 1 base short, with 12 bases between. The CDR3 extends over 14 amino acids. In germline, CDR1 is KGHSH, CDR2 LQKENI. The CDR3 coding sequence is TGTGCCAGCTCCCGTGGAGGACTCCAAGAGACCCAGTACTTC. Protein: CASSRGGLQETQYF.

This chain uses TRBV6-6 with TRBJ2-3; D assignment may be TRBD1 or TRBD2 (5 bases each). CDR1 is MNHNY, CDR2 SVGAGI, per germline (reference sequence). V lost 6 bases to trimming and J lost 4 bases, with 20 bases between them. CDR3 length: 16 amino acids. The CDR3 DNA sequence: TGTGCCAGCAGACCTCCACTGGGACGGGTGGCAGATACGCAGTATTTT. Translating gives CASRPPLGRVADTQYF.

The chain employs TRBV27 and TRBJ1-6, with D possibly TRBD1 on 5 matching bases. Germline V gene sequence: CDR1 MNHEY, CDR2 SMNVEV (reference sequence). V was trimmed by 8 bases and J by 0 bases, leaving 14 bases between them. The CDR3 runs 16 residues. The CDR3 nucleotides read TGTGCCAGCCGACTGGGGGGGAGCTCCTATAATTCACCCCTCCACTTT. Translating it yields CASRLGGSSYNSPLHF.